This passage covers 9 T cell receptor beta chains from one sample sequenced in a study of T-cell reconstitution after alpha-beta-depleted transplantation in children. The authors prepared the TCRbeta library with unique molecular identifiers. One entry per CDR3 protein, called by TCRdb with MiXCR from the PCR reads. The sample has about 120,000 distinct CDR3 sequences; 23% are singletons. The material was PBMCs, mostly from graft donor cells, obtained 180 days after TCRalphabeta/CD19-depleted stem cell transplant. All receptors come from a male patient between 2 and 10 years old who had a stem cell transplant for chronic granulomatous disease, so the T cells may come from the graft donor.

This chain uses TRBV12-3 or TRBV12-4 with TRBJ2-1; D gene unclear. Trimming took off 4 bases at V and 8 bases at J, with 3 bases between the two ends. The CDR3 sequence is 10 residues long. CDR3 sequence: CASSWHEQFF. The CDR3 DNA reads TGTGCCAGCAGTTGGCATGAGCAGTTCTTC.

Many counts were recorded for this clonotype. The gene calls are TRBV25-1 and TRBJ2-5; D not certain. Germline values: CDR1 MGHDK, CDR2 SYGVNS. The CDR3 length is 13 residues. Trimming cost V 8 bases and J 2 bases, with 12 bases left between them. The CDR3 bases are TGTGCCAGCCGTATTACAGCACAAGAGACCCAGTACTTC. Translation gives CASRITAQETQYF.

V and J are TRBV7-2 and TRBJ2-1; 11 nucleotides agree with TRBD1. V lost 2 bases to trimming and J lost 10 bases; unmatched junction nucleotides: 10. The CDR3 is made up of 16 amino acids. Per germline, CDR1 SGHTA and CDR2 FQGNSA. CDR3 loop: CASSLFLDRGPREQFF. The CDR3 DNA follows: TGTGCCAGCAGCTTATTTCTGGACAGGGGGCCTCGGGAGCAGTTCTTC.

The gene calls are TRBV4-3 and TRBJ2-1, with D perhaps TRBD1 (6 bases). Trimming removed 0 bases at V and 6 bases at J, with 18 bases between. The CDR3 length is 17 residues. Germline CDR1 LGHNA, CDR2 YSLEER. The CDR3 region has the DNA TGCGCCAGCAGCCAAGATCACGTTTGGGCAGGGGTCAATGAGCAGTTCTTC. This translates into CASSQDHVWAGVNEQFF.

This clonotype occurred many times. This sequence joins TRBV5-1 and TRBJ1-5; 9 nucleotides agree with TRBD1. This CDR3 region has 15 residues. V shed 0 bases, J shed 6 bases, and the junction held 4 bases outside the gene matches. Germline CDR1 and CDR2: SGHRS and YFSETQ. DNA for the CDR3: TGCGCCAGCAGCTTGGGGGACAGGGCCACTCAGCCCCAGCATTTT. As protein: CASSLGDRATQPQHF.

The chain combines TRBV29-1 with TRBJ2-7; a weak D match, TRBD2 (6 bases). This CDR3 has 14 amino acids. V lost 1 base, J lost 5 bases, and 15 bases lay in between. Germline values: CDR1 SQVTM, CDR2 ANQGSEA. The CDR3 DNA follows: TGCAGCGTTGAAGTAGATGGACTAAAGAACGAGCAGTACTTC. Residues: CSVEVDGLKNEQYF.

At least ten counts were recorded for this clonotype. The V call is TRBV3-1, the J call TRBJ2-3; the match to TRBD2 covers 10 bases. Germline lookup yields CDR1 LGHDT and CDR2 YNNKEL (reference sequence). Trimming removed 2 bases from V and 5 bases from J; junction bases left unmatched: 10. The CDR3 length is 17 residues. The CDR3 DNA sequence: TGTGCCAGCAGCCAACCGACTAGCGGGTACGAGGGAGATACGCAGTATTTT. Its translation: CASSQPTSGYEGDTQYF.

The chain carries TRBV14 and TRBJ2-6; no definite D call. Trimming pared 3 bases from V and 12 bases from J, leaving 12 bases between. Germline lookup yields CDR1 SGHDN and CDR2 FVKESK. The CDR3 extends over 13 amino acids. Written as DNA, the CDR3 is TGTGCCAGCAGCCATTTGGGGATCCCCGTCCTGACTTTC. Protein: CASSHLGIPVLTF. The full variable domain, rest sourced from reference TRBV14 and TRBJ2-6, is EAGVTQFPSHSVIEKGQTVTLRCDPISGHDNLYWYRRVMGKEIKFLLHFVKESKQDESGMPNNRFLAERTGGTYSTLKVQPAELEDSGVYFCASSHLGIPVLTFGAGSRLTVL.

The chain joins TRBV7-6 to TRBJ1-4; TRBD1 agrees at 8 bases. The CDR3 sequence is 18 residues long. In germline, CDR1 is SGHVS, CDR2 FNYEAQ. Trimming took 5 bases from V and 6 from J; bases not matched to a gene: 17. CDR3 sequence: CASSSARGREGMDEKLFF. In DNA, the CDR3 is TGTGCCAGCAGCAGCGCCAGGGGGCGGGAGGGAATGGATGAAAAACTGTTTTTT.